The clone carrying this T cell receptor (beta chain) occurred many times. Its antigen is not known. The sample is drawn from a study of T cells in Graves' hyperthyroidism and ophthalmopathy. Study-level results: In blood, most of the thyroid clonotypes expanded above 0.001 were also present.

The source material, RNA transcripts, was used to amplify TCR beta CDR3 regions. First-round RT-PCR of the TCR CDR3 relied on the HTBI primer set. TCRdb analysed the multiplex PCR reads with MiXCR anew, one entry per CDR3 protein. The sample records 300,000 to 350,000 distinct CDR3 sequences, around a sixth being singletons. Extraction of PBMCs used roughly 9.3 ml of fresh peripheral blood. CDR3 length: 16 residues. The V gene lost 5 bases and the J gene lost 5 bases, with 20 bases spanning the gap. Germline CDR1 reads SGHVS; CDR2 reads FNYEAQ. The sequence derives from a woman in her fifties or sixties with Graves' hyperthyroidism. V gene TRBV7-6 combines with J gene TRBJ2-3, with no clear D. Sequenced sample: blood. CDR3 sequence reads: CASSQVDAKVGDTQYF. Written as DNA, the CDR3 is TGTGCCAGCAGCCAAGTGGACGCCAAAGTGGGAGATACGCAGTATTTT.